Shown below are 22 T cell receptor beta chains from a single sample sequenced in a study of blood T cell repertoires in COVID-19 (dated by TCRdb to between 2020 and 2021). Library creation used the immunoSEQ multiplex PCR assay. The table was pulled from immuneACCESS by TCRdb, which kept in-frame rearrangements only. Such tables lose some clones; where checked, under half of the loss comes from unresolved V genes, and the rest has no known cause. The sample data list 59,000 or so clones, and around 81% of these were observed just once. The ten most abundant clones make up under 30% of the sample. Sequenced material: peripheral blood. Receptor source: a woman of 80 years or more with active or convalescent COVID-19.

This rearrangement joins TRBV6-2 or TRBV6-3 to TRBJ2-1; 12 bases are a match to TRBD2. V was pared by 4 bases and J by 5 bases, with 6 bases of the junction left unmatched. Germline V gives CDR1 MNHEY, CDR2 SVGEGT. CDR3 length: 16 residues. As DNA, the CDR3 is TGTGCCAGCAGTTCCCTGACTAGCGGGGGAAACAATGAGCAGTTCTTC. Translating it yields CASSSLTSGGNNEQFF.

This clone was picked up a small number of times. The chain employs TRBV5-1 and TRBJ1-2; TRBD1 matches at 7 bases. The V gene's germline CDR1 is SGHRS and CDR2 YFSETQ. The ends lost 4 bases at V and 8 bases at J; junction bases unmatched: 5. The CDR3 runs 12 residues. The CDR3 here is CASSVTGEGYTF. CDR3 DNA: TGCGCCAGCAGCGTAACAGGGGAGGGCTACACCTTC.

The chain links TRBV28 to TRBJ1-1; tentatively, D is TRBD1 (5 bases). From germline, CDR1 is MDHEN and CDR2 SYDVKM. With 2 bases removed from V and 10 bases from J, the gap between germline ends came to 14 bases. This CDR3 region has 13 residues. The chain's CDR3 is CASSLPQGTRAFF. The CDR3 coding sequence is TGTGCCAGCAGTTTACCCCAGGGTACCAGAGCTTTCTTT.

The chain uses TRBV6-1 and TRBJ2-3, with 11 bases matching TRBD1. The CDR3 has 14 amino acids. The V and J ends lost 3 bases and 11 bases, in that order; junction bases with no gene match: 7. Germline V CDR1 and CDR2: MNHNS, SASEGT. CDR3 bases: TGTGCCAGCAGTGATAGGACAGGGGGCGAGAGGCAGTATTTT. It translates to CASSDRTGGERQYF.

V is TRBV6-5 and J is TRBJ2-7, with TRBD1 matching over 7 bases. This CDR3 spans 15 amino acids. Germline V lookup: CDR1 MNHEY, CDR2 SVGAGI. V shed 6 bases and J 0 bases; nucleotides not matched to a gene: 8. The CDR3 reads CASRLGQTSSYEQYF. CDR3 bases: TGTGCCAGCAGATTGGGACAGACGAGCTCCTACGAGCAGTACTTC.

The gene calls are TRBV12-3 or TRBV12-4 and TRBJ2-2; D gene unclear. V gave up 2 bases and J gave up 6 bases, with 4 bases separating them. This CDR3 region has 12 residues. Here the CDR3 DNA reads TGTGCCAGCAGTTTAACGGCCGGGGAGCTGTTTTTT. Protein product: CASSLTAGELFF.

The chain couples TRBV18 to TRBJ2-2, with D possibly matching TRBD1 (5 bases). Germline CDR1 is KGHSH and CDR2 is LQKENI. The germline V and J ends were trimmed by 1 base and 1 base, with 7 bases remaining between them. The CDR3 totals 15 residues. This chain's CDR3 is CASSPRDRNTGELFF. The CDR3 DNA sequence: TGTGCCAGCTCACCACGAGACAGGAACACCGGGGAGCTGTTTTTT.

The rearrangement uses TRBV6-6 and TRBJ1-5, with TRBD1 identical over 7 bases. With V trimmed by 2 bases and J by 4 bases, 8 bases remained unmatched. CDR3 length equals 16 residues. CDR1 is MNHNY and CDR2 is SVGAGI in the germline V gene (reference sequence). The CDR3 DNA sequence: TGTGCCAGCAGTTACCCGACAGGGAGCGCGAATCAGCCCCAGCATTTT. This sequence encodes CASSYPTGSANQPQHF.

This rearrangement joins TRBV7-2 to TRBJ2-7; D remains unclear. V was clipped by 1 base and J by 2 bases, with 9 bases between them. The CDR3 has 14 residues. CDR1 SGHTA and CDR2 FQGNSA come from the germline V gene. The CDR3 protein is CASSLVITAYEQYF. The DNA for the CDR3 is TGTGCCAGCAGCTTAGTGATCACGGCCTACGAGCAGTACTTC.

The chain couples TRBV6-7 to TRBJ2-7; TRBD2 is a possible D gene (6 bases). TRBV6-7 is assigned to the ORF class and has an uncertain function. CDR3 length: 16 residues. V dropped 0 bases and J dropped 4 bases, with 16 bases sitting between them. The CDR3 region is CASSYSKCARGYEQYF. The DNA of the CDR3 is TGTGCCAGCAGTTACTCGAAGTGCGCGCGGGGTTACGAGCAGTACTTC.

V is TRBV18 and J is TRBJ1-5, with 7 bases lining up with TRBD1. Per germline, CDR1 KGHSH and CDR2 LQKENI. The length of the CDR3 is 15 residues. Trimming took 4 bases from V and 6 from J; bases not matched to a gene: 9. The CDR3 DNA follows: TGTGCCAGCTCACTTTCTACAGGGGCGGTTCAGCCCCAGCATTTT. Protein product: CASSLSTGAVQPQHF.

The chain joins TRBV12-2 to TRBJ1-2. TRBV12-2 is labeled a pseudogene. CDR3 length: 12 residues. CDR3: CASRLWRGGYTF. The CDR3 nucleotides read TGTGCAAGTCGCTTATGGCGAGGGGGCTACACCTTC.

V gene TRBV4-2 combines with J gene TRBJ2-3; 9 nucleotides match TRBD1. Germline assignment: CDR1 LGHNA and CDR2 YNFKEQ. This CDR3 has 14 residues. With 0 bases clipped from V and 6 bases from J, the junction kept 1 base outside the gene matches. As DNA, the CDR3 is TGTGCCAGCAGCCAAGAAGACAGGGGGGATACGCAGTATTTT. Its protein product is CASSQEDRGDTQYF.

The chain carries TRBV27 and TRBJ1-2; 8 bases fit TRBD1. V lost 5 bases to trimming and J lost 7 bases; unmatched junction nucleotides: 9. From germline, CDR1 is MNHEY and CDR2 SMNVEV (reference sequence). This CDR3 is built from 14 residues. CDR3 sequence reads: CASSPPGQGSGYTF. CDR3 nucleotides: TGTGCCAGCAGTCCACCCGGACAGGGTAGTGGCTACACCTTC.

This chain joins TRBV4-3 and TRBJ1-1; 7 bases map to TRBD1. The CDR3 consists of 15 residues. Germline V gene lookup returns CDR1 LGHNA and CDR2 YSLEER. V was pared by 4 bases and J by 3 bases, with 8 bases of the junction left unmatched. CDR3 in amino acids: CASSPSTGRYTEAFF. In DNA form, the CDR3 reads TGCGCCAGCAGCCCGTCGACAGGGAGGTACACTGAAGCTTTCTTT.

The count of this clone is one. The chain combines TRBV9 with TRBJ1-2; D gene uncertain. Germline-derived CDR1 and CDR2 are SGDLS and YYNGEE. The CDR3 has 13 residues. Trimming shortened V by 4 bases and J by 7 bases, and 14 bases separated the two germline ends. The CDR3 nucleotides are TGTGCCAGCAGCCCGGAGAATGTCATTGGCTACACCTTC. It specifies CASSPENVIGYTF.

The chain carries TRBV5-6 and TRBJ1-4, with TRBD1 matching over 8 bases. V lost 1 base to trimming and J lost 12 bases; unmatched junction nucleotides: 17. The V gene's germline CDR1 is SGHDT and CDR2 YYEEEE. The CDR3 has 17 residues. The CDR3 here is CASSLIGTGLNVQELFF. In DNA form, the CDR3 reads TGTGCCAGCAGCTTGATAGGGACAGGATTAAACGTCCAAGAACTGTTTTTT.

The gene calls are TRBV5-1 and TRBJ2-7; the match to TRBD1 covers 9 bases. The CDR3 length is 13 residues. Unmatched junction bases numbered 9, after V lost 7 bases and J lost 7 bases. Germline assignment: CDR1 SGHRS and CDR2 YFSETQ. The CDR3 region is CASARDRVREQYF. The CDR3 region has the DNA TGCGCCAGCGCCCGGGACAGGGTGCGGGAGCAGTACTTC.

The V call is TRBV7-2, the J call TRBJ2-5, with TRBD2 as a possible D gene (6 bases). Germline CDR1 SGHTA, CDR2 FQGNSA. The CDR3 is made up of 17 amino acids. The V end lost 3 bases, the J end lost 5 bases, and 22 bases lay between the germline ends. CDR3 amino acids: CASSFRSGGAPGETQYF. In nucleotides, the CDR3 is TGTGCCAGCAGCTTCCGGTCTGGCGGGGCCCCCGGGGAGACCCAGTACTTC.

This chain joins TRBV11-2 and TRBJ2-3; 7 bases fit TRBD2. The V segment lost 4 bases and the J segment 3 bases; nucleotides outside the gene matches: 13. The CDR3 runs to 17 residues. CDR1 SGHAT and CDR2 FQNNGV come from the germline V gene. The CDR3 DNA sequence: TGTGCCAGCAGCTCCCCCCATGGGGGGGTAGGGACAGATACGCAGTATTTT. Encoded protein: CASSSPHGGVGTDTQYF.

The rearrangement links TRBV6-2 or TRBV6-3 to TRBJ2-7; perhaps TRBD1 as D (5 bases). The CDR3 length is 15 residues. Trimming removed 2 bases from V and 0 bases from J, with 11 bases in between. CDR1 and CDR2 (germline): MNHEY, SVGEGT. The CDR3 sequence: CASSYEDTSSYEQYF. CDR3 DNA sequence: TGTGCCAGCAGTTACGAGGACACCTCCTCCTACGAGCAGTACTTC.

The chain is built from TRBV6-5 and TRBJ1-1, with D unresolved. The germline V gene encodes CDR1 MNHEY and CDR2 SVGAGI. The CDR3 totals 13 residues. Trimming removed 7 bases from V and 2 bases from J, with 11 bases in between. The CDR3 sequence: CASTESGNTEAFF. Here the CDR3 DNA reads TGTGCCAGCACCGAAAGCGGCAACACTGAAGCTTTCTTT.